These 22 T cell receptor beta chains originate from one sample sequenced in a study of OX40 agonist ivuxolimab in advanced cancers. Profiled with immunoSEQ multiplex PCR; TCRdb holds only in-frame clones, not every one. The sample carries about 87,000 clones, over 65% recorded once. The starting material was CD4+ or CD8+ T cells sorted from blood, obtained in a trial of the OX40 agonist ivuxolimab. The receptors come from an adult with an advanced solid tumor such as melanoma, head and neck, liver or kidney cancer.

The V and J genes are TRBV4-3 and TRBJ2-7; no definite D call. V was pared by 0 bases and J by 3 bases, with 12 bases between. In germline, CDR1 is LGHNA, CDR2 YSLEER. The CDR3 runs 15 residues. CDR3 amino acids: CASSQEWGLRYEQYF. The CDR3 DNA follows: TGCGCCAGCAGCCAAGAATGGGGTTTACGCTACGAGCAGTACTTC.

The J gene is TRBJ1-1, the V gene TRBV7-2, with unresolved D. In germline, CDR1 is SGHTA, CDR2 FQGNSA. V was trimmed by 2 bases and J by 3 bases, leaving 13 bases between them. The CDR3 has 15 residues. The CDR3: CASSLSQVIHTEAFF. In DNA, the CDR3 is TGTGCCAGCAGCTTAAGTCAGGTGATTCACACTGAAGCTTTCTTT.

The chain joins TRBV7-9 to TRBJ2-3; unclear D gene. The length of the CDR3 is 13 residues. V was shortened by 4 bases and J by 4 bases, with 9 bases between the two germline ends. In germline, CDR1 is SEHNR, CDR2 FQNEAQ (reference sequence). The CDR3 sequence: CASSSDNPDTQYF. The DNA of the CDR3 is TGTGCCAGCAGCTCCGATAACCCAGATACGCAGTATTTT.

The CDR3, as DNA: TGTGCCAGCAGCTTAACGATTAATGAAAAACTGTTTTTT. Protein sequence: CASSLTINEKLFF. The chain joins TRBV7-3 to TRBJ1-4; D uncertain. This CDR3 has 13 amino acids. Trimming removed 0 bases from V and 4 bases from J, with 3 bases in between. The germline V gene has CDR1 SGHTA and CDR2 FQGTGA.

The chain employs TRBV19 and TRBJ1-5; no definite D call. The CDR3 extends over 13 amino acids. The germline V gene encodes CDR1 LNHDA and CDR2 SQIVND (reference sequence). V lost 5 bases and J lost 0, with 5 bases in between. The DNA of the CDR3 is TGTGCCAGTAGTGGAAATAGCAATCAGCCCCAGCATTTT. This encodes CASSGNSNQPQHF.

The rearrangement links TRBV7-2 to TRBJ2-4; 10 nucleotides agree with TRBD1. With 6 bases clipped from V and 9 bases from J, the junction kept 5 bases outside the gene matches. There are 13 residues in the CDR3. CDR1 and CDR2 from the germline V gene are SGHTA and FQGNSA. The CDR3 coding sequence is TGTGCCAGCAGTCCGGGACAGGGGAGCATTCAGTACTTC. Protein: CASSPGQGSIQYF.

The gene calls are TRBV30 and TRBJ2-3; D unclear. The germline gives CDR1 GTSNPN, CDR2 SVGIG (reference sequence). Trimming took off 0 bases at V and 7 bases at J, with 8 bases between the two ends. The CDR3 loop spans 12 amino acids. For the CDR3, the DNA is TGTGCCTGGAGTGTATCGCGGCATACGCAGTATTTT. Its protein is CAWSVSRHTQYF.

The table lists this clone with a count of one. This chain uses TRBV6-6 with TRBJ2-3; D remains unclear. Per germline, CDR1 MNHNY and CDR2 SVGAGI (reference sequence). Trimming took 8 bases from V and 1 from J, leaving 10 bases between them. The CDR3 totals 13 residues. CDR3 loop: CASGGDGTDTQYF. The DNA for the CDR3 is TGTGCCAGCGGTGGTGACGGCACAGATACGCAGTATTTT.

The V call is TRBV10-3, the J call TRBJ1-2; TRBD1 is a possible D gene (5 bases). Per germline, CDR1 ENHRY and CDR2 SYGVKD. The CDR3 is made up of 12 amino acids. The V end lost 5 bases, the J end lost 6 bases, and 10 bases lay between the germline ends. In DNA form, the CDR3 reads TGTGCCATCAGTTTAGGGACGAATGGCTACACCTTC. Its translation: CAISLGTNGYTF.

V and J are TRBV7-9 and TRBJ2-1; D possibly corresponds to TRBD1 (5 bases). Germline values: CDR1 SEHNR, CDR2 FQNEAQ (reference sequence). V was trimmed by 5 bases and J by 2 bases, leaving 13 bases between them. The CDR3 runs 15 residues. The CDR3: CASSPPGIAYNEQFF. The CDR3 DNA sequence: TGTGCCAGCAGCCCCCCAGGGATTGCCTACAATGAGCAGTTCTTC.

About this clone: The same CDR3 also results from other DNA sequences found in this sample. The rearrangement links TRBV5-1 to TRBJ2-3; weak D call: TRBD2 (5 bases). Germline values: CDR1 SGHRS, CDR2 YFSETQ. Trimming shortened V by 0 bases and J by 1 base, and 6 bases separated the two germline ends. The CDR3 contains 14 residues. The CDR3 is CASSLGTGTDTQYF. The CDR3 region has the DNA TGCGCCAGCAGCTTGGGGACTGGCACAGATACGCAGTATTTT.

This rearrangement joins TRBV5-4 to TRBJ2-4, with 8 bases fitting TRBD2. The CDR3 consists of 16 residues. Germline CDR1 and CDR2: SGHNT and YYREEE (reference sequence). V lost 9 bases and J lost 0; bases outside the gene matches: 11. DNA for the CDR3: TGTGCCACAGGTGTAAGCGGGGGAACAGCCAAAAACATTCAGTACTTC. This encodes CATGVSGGTAKNIQYF.

This chain connects TRBV7-9 to TRBJ1-2; TRBD1 matches at 10 bases. There are 16 residues in the CDR3. V gave up 5 bases and J gave up 7 bases; unmatched junction bases: 13. From germline, CDR1 is SEHNR and CDR2 FQNEAQ (reference sequence). The CDR3 region is CASSTQGQGGTSGYTF. The CDR3 nucleotides are TGTGCCAGCAGCACCCAAGGACAGGGGGGGACCTCTGGCTACACCTTC.

This clone was picked up one time. The rearrangement joins TRBV5-8 to TRBJ2-5, with TRBD2 matching 10 bases. CDR1 is SGHTS, CDR2 YDEGEE, per germline. The J segment lost 2 bases and the V segment lost 0 bases, leaving 4 bases of the junction unmatched. The CDR3 is 16 amino acids. The CDR3, as DNA: TGTGCCAGCAGCTTGGGGGCAGCGGGGGGGCAAGAGACCCAGTACTTC. Protein sequence: CASSLGAAGGQETQYF.

The chain employs TRBV4-1 and TRBJ1-4, with TRBD1 matching over 8 bases. CDR1 and CDR2 from the germline V gene are MGHRA and YSYEKL. V shed 2 bases, J shed 7 bases, and the junction held 6 bases outside the gene matches. This CDR3 is 15 amino acids long. The CDR3 loop is CASSQQGAGGEKLFF. Here the CDR3 DNA reads TGCGCCAGCAGCCAACAGGGGGCTGGAGGTGAAAAACTGTTTTTT.

The chain joins TRBV15 to TRBJ2-7; 10 positions agree with TRBD1. V was pared by 3 bases and J by 6 bases, with 8 bases of the junction left unmatched. The CDR3 has 15 amino acids. Germline CDR1 is LNHNV and CDR2 is YYDKDF (reference sequence). CDR3 nucleotides: TGTGCCACCAGCAGGTGGACAGGGGGGGAAATCGAGCAGTACTTC. As protein: CATSRWTGGEIEQYF.

The chain carries TRBV2 and TRBJ1-6; 7 bases are shared with TRBD1. The CDR3 length is 13 residues. CDR1 SNHLY and CDR2 FYNNEI come from the germline V gene. V dropped 9 bases and J dropped 8; count of bases not matched to a gene: 7. DNA of the CDR3: TGTGCCAGTGGGGGGGACAGCTATTCACCCCTCCACTTT. Its protein product is CASGGDSYSPLHF.

The J gene is TRBJ2-7, the V gene TRBV2, with no clear D. The ends were cut back, 6 bases at V and 3 bases at J, with 12 bases in the middle. The germline V gene has CDR1 SNHLY and CDR2 FYNNEI. CDR3 size: 13 residues. The CDR3 DNA follows: TGTGCCAGCAGGAGACTCTTATTCTACGAGCAGTACTTC. Translated, it gives CASRRLLFYEQYF.

The rearrangement links TRBV19 to TRBJ2-1; 12 bases align to TRBD2. Germline-derived CDR1 and CDR2 are LNHDA and SQIVND (reference sequence). J gave up 7 bases and V 3 bases, and 10 bases lay outside the gene matches. The CDR3 runs 17 residues. In nucleotides, the CDR3 is TGTGCCAGTAGTATCTCTAGCGGGGGGGCCGATAGAAATGAGCAGTTCTTC. It yields the protein CASSISSGGADRNEQFF.

The V call is TRBV5-1, the J call TRBJ1-2, with a possible D match to TRBD1 (6 bases). V dropped 4 bases and J dropped 6 bases, with 16 bases sitting between them. The CDR3 has 14 amino acids. The V gene's germline CDR1 is SGHRS and CDR2 YFSETQ. The CDR3 nucleotides are TGCGCCAGCAGCATCGGACAGCCCTCGGATGGCTACACCTTC. Amino acids: CASSIGQPSDGYTF. The variable domain in full, with the rest retrieved from reference TRBV5-1 and TRBJ1-2, is KAGVTQTPRYLIKTRGQQVTLSCSPISGHRSVSWYQQTPGQGLQFLFEYFSETQRNKGNFPGRFSGRQFSNSRSEMNVSTLELGDSALYLCASSIGQPSDGYTFGSGTRLTVV.

This chain links TRBV10-3 with TRBJ1-1; perhaps TRBD1 as D (5 bases). Trimming took off 11 bases at V and 2 bases at J, with 12 bases between the two ends. The germline gives CDR1 ENHRY, CDR2 SYGVKD. The CDR3 extends over 12 amino acids. CDR3 bases: TGTGCCTCGGGGGGGGGAAACACTGAAGCTTTCTTT. It translates to CASGGGNTEAFF.

The chain links TRBV5-8 to TRBJ2-2; the D call may be TRBD1 or TRBD2 (5 bases each). V shed 6 bases and J shed 5 bases, with 17 bases lying between them. The CDR3 runs to 15 residues. Germline assignment: CDR1 SGHTS and CDR2 YDEGEE. The CDR3 coding sequence is TGTGCCAGCAAACTTACCGGGGCGGAAACCGGGGAGCTGTTTTTT. This codes for CASKLTGAETGELFF.